These 10 T cell receptor beta chains were sequenced from one sample in a study of blood T cell repertoires in COVID-19. This table comes from immunoSEQ multiplex PCR, and its TCRdb copy is limited to in-frame clones, with some not included. The sample carries 120,000 to 150,000 clones, 75% to 90% recorded once. Sequences were obtained from peripheral blood. The receptors come from a man between 18 and 29 years old with COVID-19, enrolled during active disease.

The chain carries TRBV14 and TRBJ2-3, with D maybe TRBD2 (5 bases). In germline, CDR1 is SGHDN, CDR2 FVKESK. CDR3 length equals 17 residues. Trimming took 2 bases from V and 6 from J, leaving 21 bases between them. The CDR3 DNA reads as TGTGCCAGCAGCCAACCTACAAGGGTCGGTCGGAGGGATACGCAGTATTTT. This codes for CASSQPTRVGRRDTQYF.

The CDR3 region is CASSAPNSQETQYF. Here the CDR3 DNA reads TGTGCCAGCAGCGCCCCGAATAGCCAAGAGACCCAGTACTTC. The rearrangement links TRBV9 to TRBJ2-5; D not certain. The CDR3 is 14 amino acids. The germline CDR1 and CDR2 sequences are SGDLS and YYNGEE. The V end lost 3 bases, the J end lost 1 base, and 10 bases lay between the germline ends.

The chain's CDR3 is CASSLGGRSLGTDTQYF. CDR3 sequence (DNA): TGTGCCAGCAGCTTAGGAGGCAGATCCTTAGGCACAGATACGCAGTATTTT. The chain has TRBV7-2 and TRBJ2-3, with unresolved D. In germline, CDR1 is SGHTA, CDR2 FQGNSA. The CDR3 runs to 17 residues. With 1 base removed from V and 1 base from J, the gap between germline ends came to 15 bases.

The chain is built from TRBV3-1 (or the pseudogene TRBV3-2) and TRBJ2-2; D uncertain. CDR1 LGHDT and CDR2 YNNKEL come from the germline V gene (reference sequence). The CDR3 has 14 amino acids. V lost 2 bases, J lost 4 bases, and 8 bases lay in between. CDR3 region: CASSQLRSTGELFF. The CDR3 DNA follows: TGTGCCAGCAGCCAACTGCGGTCCACCGGGGAGCTGTTTTTT.

The gene calls are TRBV28 and TRBJ1-2; possible D gene TRBD1, 5 bases. V lost 3 bases and J 7 bases, leaving 15 bases between the germline ends. The germline V gene has CDR1 MDHEN and CDR2 SYDVKM. The CDR3 sequence is 14 residues long. The CDR3 loop reads CASSFAYDRGGYTF. The CDR3 DNA reads as TGTGCCAGCAGTTTCGCCTACGACAGAGGTGGCTACACCTTC.

The genes are TRBV18 and TRBJ2-1; a weak D match, TRBD1 (5 bases). Trimming pared 6 bases from V and 5 bases from J, leaving 8 bases between. From germline, CDR1 is KGHSH and CDR2 LQKENI. The CDR3 loop spans 12 amino acids. The CDR3 sequence: CASSPTDNEQFF. The CDR3 bases are TGTGCCAGCTCGCCGACAGACAATGAGCAGTTCTTC.

The J gene is TRBJ1-2, the V gene TRBV14; 7 bases fit TRBD1. The CDR3 covers 17 residues. After removal of 0 bases from V and 2 bases from J, the junction contained 9 bases not matched to a gene. Germline CDR1 SGHDN, CDR2 FVKESK. The chain's CDR3 is CASSQEGWQGGNYGYTF. The CDR3 coding sequence is TGTGCCAGCAGCCAAGAAGGTTGGCAGGGGGGCAACTATGGCTACACCTTC.

The CDR3 DNA sequence: TGTGCCAGCTCCGAACTGAGGGTCCCCACAGAGACCCAGTACTTC. It codes for CASSELRVPTETQYF. This chain connects TRBV28 to TRBJ2-5, with D possibly TRBD2 on 5 matching bases. The germline gives CDR1 MDHEN, CDR2 SYDVKM. V was clipped by 8 bases and J by 4 bases, with 20 bases between them. This CDR3 region has 15 residues. Variable domain in full (rest from reference TRBV28 and TRBJ2-5): DVKVTQSSRYLVKRTGEKVFLECVQDMDHENMFWYRQDPGLGLRLIYFSYDVKMKEKGDIPEGYSVSREKKERFSLILESASTNQTSMYLCASSELRVPTETQYFGPGTRLLVL.

The chain couples TRBV10-3 to TRBJ2-2, with 7 positions matching TRBD1. The V gene end was trimmed by 5 bases and the J gene end by 0 bases; junction bases not matched to a gene: 9. CDR3 size: 17 residues. CDR1 and CDR2 (germline): ENHRY, SYGVKD. CDR3 in amino acids: CAISTTQGTANTGELFF. The DNA for the CDR3 is TGTGCCATCAGTACAACACAGGGGACGGCGAACACCGGGGAGCTGTTTTTT.

J is TRBJ1-5 and V is TRBV30; tentative D call: TRBD1 (6 bases). Trimming pared 0 bases from V and 6 bases from J, leaving 9 bases between. Germline lookup yields CDR1 GTSNPN and CDR2 SVGIG (reference sequence). The CDR3 consists of 13 residues. CDR3 residues: CAWSVRGAQPQHF. Written as DNA, the CDR3 is TGTGCCTGGAGTGTACGGGGGGCTCAGCCCCAGCATTTT.